This T cell receptor beta chain was identified during a study of cytomegalovirus exposure and HLA in healthy donors. Turning to the study itself: A later analysis reported the 120 or so validation repertoires used the same platform as the 550 to 700 first-cohort repertoires. Overall study findings and caveats: Cytomegalovirus status was reportedly diagnosed by the classifier with high sensitivity and specificity. Most sequenced TCRs were rare (though some public TCRs occurred in many donors). In vitro experiments confirmed that three CMV-associated chains were specific for CMV antigens.

Details on this clone: Its antigen is still unknown.

V was shortened by 6 bases and J by 3 bases, with 18 bases between the two germline ends. Germline assignment: CDR1 MDHEN and CDR2 SYDVKM. The CDR3 is 15 amino acids. Sequencing used immunoSEQ multiplex PCR; TCRdb keeps in-frame clones, though not all of them. There are 95,000 to 150,000 clones in the sample; about 90% occur only once, and about 1.9% lies in the top ten. Material for sequencing was PBMCs. The sequence came from a woman between 18 and 30 years old in good health and CMV-seronegative. The chain combines TRBV28 with TRBJ2-7; weak D call: TRBD1 (5 bases). The DNA for the CDR3 is TGTGCCAGCAGCCCTGGACAAATCGTTTTCTACGAGCAGTACTTC. Its translation is CASSPGQIVFYEQYF.